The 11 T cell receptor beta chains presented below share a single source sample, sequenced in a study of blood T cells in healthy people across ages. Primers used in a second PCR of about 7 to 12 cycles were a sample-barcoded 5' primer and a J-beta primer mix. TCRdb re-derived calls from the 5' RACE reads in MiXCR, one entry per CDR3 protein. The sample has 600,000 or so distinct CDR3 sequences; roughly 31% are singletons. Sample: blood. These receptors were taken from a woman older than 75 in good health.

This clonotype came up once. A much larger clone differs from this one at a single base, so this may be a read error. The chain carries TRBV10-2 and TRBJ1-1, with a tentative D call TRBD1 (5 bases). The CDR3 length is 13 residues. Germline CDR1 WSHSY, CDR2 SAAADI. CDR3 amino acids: CASGERGVAEAFF. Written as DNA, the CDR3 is TGCGCCAGCGGTGAGAGGGGAGTCGCTGAAGCTTTCTTT.

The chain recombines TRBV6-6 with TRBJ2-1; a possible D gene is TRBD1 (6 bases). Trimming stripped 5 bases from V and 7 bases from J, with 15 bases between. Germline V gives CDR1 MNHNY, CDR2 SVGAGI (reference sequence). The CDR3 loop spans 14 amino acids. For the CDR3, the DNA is TGTGCCAGCAGTAGAAGACAGGTTGGAAATGAGCAGTTCTTC. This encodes CASSRRQVGNEQFF.

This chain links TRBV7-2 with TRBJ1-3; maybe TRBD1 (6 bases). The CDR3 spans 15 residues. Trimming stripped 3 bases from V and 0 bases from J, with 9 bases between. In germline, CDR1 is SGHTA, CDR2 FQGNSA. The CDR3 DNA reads TGTGCCAGCAGCTTGGGGGGCCTCTCTGGAAACACCATATATTTT. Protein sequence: CASSLGGLSGNTIYF.

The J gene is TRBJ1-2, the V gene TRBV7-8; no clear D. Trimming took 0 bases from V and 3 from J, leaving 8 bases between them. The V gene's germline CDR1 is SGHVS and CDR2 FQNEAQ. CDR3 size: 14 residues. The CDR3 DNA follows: TGTGCCAGCAGCTTAGCGAAAGAGTACTATGGCTACACCTTC. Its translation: CASSLAKEYYGYTF.

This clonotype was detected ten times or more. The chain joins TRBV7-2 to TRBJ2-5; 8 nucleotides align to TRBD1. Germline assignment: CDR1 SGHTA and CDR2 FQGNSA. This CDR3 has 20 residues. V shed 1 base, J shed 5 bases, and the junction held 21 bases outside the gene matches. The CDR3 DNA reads TGTGCCAGCAGCTTAGTATTTCCTGGGGCAGGGGGCGCGGGCTCGGAGACCCAGTACTTC. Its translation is CASSLVFPGAGGAGSETQYF.

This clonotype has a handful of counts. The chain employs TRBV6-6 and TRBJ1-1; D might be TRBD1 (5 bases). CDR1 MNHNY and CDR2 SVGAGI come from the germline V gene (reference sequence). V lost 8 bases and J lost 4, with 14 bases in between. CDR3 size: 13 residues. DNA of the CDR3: TGTGCCAGCGATCGGGGCGCGGGCACTGAAGCTTTCTTT. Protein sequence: CASDRGAGTEAFF.

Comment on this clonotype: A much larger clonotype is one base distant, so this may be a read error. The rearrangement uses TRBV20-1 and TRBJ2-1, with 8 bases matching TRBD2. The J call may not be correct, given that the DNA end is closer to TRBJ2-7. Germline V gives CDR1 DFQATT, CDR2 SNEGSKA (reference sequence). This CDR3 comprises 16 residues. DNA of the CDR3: TGCAGTGCTAGGGCCGGGGGGGCTGATTCCTACAATGAGCAGTACTTC. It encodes CSARAGGADSYNEQYF.

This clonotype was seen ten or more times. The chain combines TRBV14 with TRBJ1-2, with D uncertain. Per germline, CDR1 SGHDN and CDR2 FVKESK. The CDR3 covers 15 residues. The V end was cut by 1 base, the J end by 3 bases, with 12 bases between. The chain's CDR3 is CASSQVVGLDYGYTF. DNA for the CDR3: TGTGCCAGCAGCCAAGTCGTAGGGCTCGACTATGGCTACACCTTC.

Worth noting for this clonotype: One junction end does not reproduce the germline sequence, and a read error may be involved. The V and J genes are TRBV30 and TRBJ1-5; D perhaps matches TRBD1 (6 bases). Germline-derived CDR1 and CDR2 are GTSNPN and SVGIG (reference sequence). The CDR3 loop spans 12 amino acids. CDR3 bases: TGTGCCTGGACCAGGGACAATCGGCCCCAGCATTTT. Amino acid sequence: CAWTRDNRPQHF.

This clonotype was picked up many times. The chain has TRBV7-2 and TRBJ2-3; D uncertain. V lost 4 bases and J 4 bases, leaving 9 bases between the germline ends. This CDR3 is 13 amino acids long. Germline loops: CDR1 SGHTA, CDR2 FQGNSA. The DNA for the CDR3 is TGTGCCAGCAGCTCGGTCGGGCCAGATACGCAGTATTTT. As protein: CASSSVGPDTQYF.

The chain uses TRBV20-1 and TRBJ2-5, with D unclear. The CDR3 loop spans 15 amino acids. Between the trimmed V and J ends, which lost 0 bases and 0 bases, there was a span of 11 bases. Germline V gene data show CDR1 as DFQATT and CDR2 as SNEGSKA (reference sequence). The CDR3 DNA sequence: TGCAGTGCTAGAGATCGTCTGGGAAACCAAGAGACCCAGTACTTC. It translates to CSARDRLGNQETQYF.